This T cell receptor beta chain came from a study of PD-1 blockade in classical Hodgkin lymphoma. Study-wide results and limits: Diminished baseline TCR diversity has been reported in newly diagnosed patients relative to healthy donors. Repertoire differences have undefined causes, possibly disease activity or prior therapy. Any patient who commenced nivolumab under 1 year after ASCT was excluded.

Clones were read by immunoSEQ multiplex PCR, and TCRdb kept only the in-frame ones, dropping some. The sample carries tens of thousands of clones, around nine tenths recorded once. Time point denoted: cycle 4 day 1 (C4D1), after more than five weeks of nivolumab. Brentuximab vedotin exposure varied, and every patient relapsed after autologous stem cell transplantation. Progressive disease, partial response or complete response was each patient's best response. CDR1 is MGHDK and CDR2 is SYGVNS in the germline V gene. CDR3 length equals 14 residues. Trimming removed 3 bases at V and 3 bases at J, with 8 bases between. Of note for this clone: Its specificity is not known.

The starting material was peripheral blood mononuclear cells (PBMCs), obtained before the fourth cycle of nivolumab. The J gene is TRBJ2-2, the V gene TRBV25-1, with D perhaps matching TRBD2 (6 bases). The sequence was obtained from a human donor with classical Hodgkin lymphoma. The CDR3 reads CASSEEGYTGELFF. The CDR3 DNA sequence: TGTGCCAGCAGTGAGGAGGGGTACACCGGGGAGCTGTTTTTT.